This T cell receptor (beta chain) was recorded in a study of T cells expressing NK-cell markers. Study in general: Sorted CD3+CD56-NKG2C+, CD3+CD56+NKG2C+ and CD3+CD56+NKG2C- T cells supplied the TCR beta repertoires. Among eight sequenced donors, seven carried HCMV seropositivity while one was seronegative. Overall study findings and caveats: Whether expanded NKG2C+ T cell clones were HCMV-specific remained unclear.

Concerning this clonotype itself: Its antigen remains unknown.

The V gene's germline CDR1 is MNHEY and CDR2 SMNVEV (reference sequence). The CDR3 loop spans 14 amino acids. 5'RACE template switching built TCR beta cDNA with unique molecular identifiers. TCRdb reprocessed the 5' RACE reads, with one entry per CDR3 protein and no DNA. The clone table shows about 430,000 distinct CDR3 sequences, with the ten largest holding almost 1.5%. The chain joins TRBV27 to TRBJ2-3. The receptor was isolated from a woman between 45 and 60 years old in good health. What was sequenced was blood T cells: a sorted CD56 or NKG2C T cell subset, CD4+ or CD8+ T cells, or bulk PBMC T cells (not recorded which). The CDR3 spells CASKGRYRTDTQYF.